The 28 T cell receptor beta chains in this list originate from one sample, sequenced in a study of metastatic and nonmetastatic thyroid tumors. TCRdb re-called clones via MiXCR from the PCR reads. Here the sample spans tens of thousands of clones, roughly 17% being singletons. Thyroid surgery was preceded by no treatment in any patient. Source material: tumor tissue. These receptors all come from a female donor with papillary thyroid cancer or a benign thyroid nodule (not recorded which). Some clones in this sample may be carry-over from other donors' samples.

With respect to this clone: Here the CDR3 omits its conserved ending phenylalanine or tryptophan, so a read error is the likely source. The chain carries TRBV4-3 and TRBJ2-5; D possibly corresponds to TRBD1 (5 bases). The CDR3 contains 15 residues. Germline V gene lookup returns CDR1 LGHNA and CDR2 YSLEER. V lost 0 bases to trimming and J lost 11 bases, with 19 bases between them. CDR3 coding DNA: TGCGCCAGCAGCCAAGATCCAGGGCCAGGCGTCGTGCAGTACGTC. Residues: CASSQDPGPGVVQYV.

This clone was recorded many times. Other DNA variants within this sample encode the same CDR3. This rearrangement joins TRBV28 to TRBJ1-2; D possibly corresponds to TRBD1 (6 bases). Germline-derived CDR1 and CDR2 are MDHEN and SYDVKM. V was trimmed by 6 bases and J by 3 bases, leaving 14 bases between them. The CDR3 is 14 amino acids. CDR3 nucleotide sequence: TGTGCCAGCAGGGAACAGGGTGCTGACTATGGCTACACCTTC. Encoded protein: CASREQGADYGYTF.

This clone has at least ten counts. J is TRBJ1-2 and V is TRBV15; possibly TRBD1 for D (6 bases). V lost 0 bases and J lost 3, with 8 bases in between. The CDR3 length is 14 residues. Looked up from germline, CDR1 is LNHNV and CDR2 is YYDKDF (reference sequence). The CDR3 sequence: CATSRDRGDYGYTF. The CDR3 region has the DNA TGTGCCACCAGCAGAGATAGGGGGGACTATGGCTACACCTTC.

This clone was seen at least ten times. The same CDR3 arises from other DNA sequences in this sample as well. The CDR3 reads CASSGTGTGGPNYEQYF. The CDR3 DNA reads TGTGCCAGCAGTGGCACCGGGACAGGGGGCCCCAACTACGAGCAGTACTTC. The chain recombines TRBV6-1 with TRBJ2-7; TRBD1 matches 12 bases. V lost 4 bases and J lost 3; bases outside the gene matches: 10. This CDR3 is 17 amino acids long. The germline CDR1 and CDR2 sequences are MNHNS and SASEGT.

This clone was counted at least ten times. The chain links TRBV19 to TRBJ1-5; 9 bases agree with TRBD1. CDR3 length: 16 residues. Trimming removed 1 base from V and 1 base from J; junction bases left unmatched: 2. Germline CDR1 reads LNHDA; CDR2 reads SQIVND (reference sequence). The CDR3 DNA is TGTGCCAGTAGTATAGCGGGACAGGGAAGCAATCAGCCCCAGCATTTT. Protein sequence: CASSIAGQGSNQPQHF.

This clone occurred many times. CDR3 DNA: TGTGCCAGCTCATCTAACAGGGACACTGAAGCTTTCTTT. Translation gives CASSSNRDTEAFF. This chain links TRBV6-1 with TRBJ1-1; weak D call: TRBD1 (6 bases). Germline lookup yields CDR1 MNHNS and CDR2 SASEGT. The V end was cut by 8 bases, the J end by 3 bases, with 13 bases between. The CDR3 runs 13 residues.

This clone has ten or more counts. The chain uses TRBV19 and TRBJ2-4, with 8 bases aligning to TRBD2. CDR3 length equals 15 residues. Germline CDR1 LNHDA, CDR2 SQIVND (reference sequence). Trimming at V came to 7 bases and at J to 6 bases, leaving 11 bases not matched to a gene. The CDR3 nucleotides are TGTGCCAGTAACACCATCCGGGAGGGAGGAAACATTCAGTACTTC. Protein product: CASNTIREGGNIQYF.

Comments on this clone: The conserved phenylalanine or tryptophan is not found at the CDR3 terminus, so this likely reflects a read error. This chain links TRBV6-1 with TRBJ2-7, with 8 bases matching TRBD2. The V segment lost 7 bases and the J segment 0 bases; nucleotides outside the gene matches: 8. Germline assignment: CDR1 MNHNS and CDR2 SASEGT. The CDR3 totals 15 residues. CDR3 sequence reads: CASIPVAGHSYEQYS. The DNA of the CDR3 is TGTGCCAGCATACCTGTAGCGGGACACTCCTACGAGCAGTACTCC.

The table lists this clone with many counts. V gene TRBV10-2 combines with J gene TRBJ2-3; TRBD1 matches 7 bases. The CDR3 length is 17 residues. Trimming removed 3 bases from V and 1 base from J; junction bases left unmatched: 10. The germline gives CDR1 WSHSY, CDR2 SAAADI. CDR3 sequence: CASSDFSVGQRTDTQYF. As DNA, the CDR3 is TGCGCCAGCAGTGACTTTTCGGTGGGACAGCGCACAGATACGCAGTATTTT.

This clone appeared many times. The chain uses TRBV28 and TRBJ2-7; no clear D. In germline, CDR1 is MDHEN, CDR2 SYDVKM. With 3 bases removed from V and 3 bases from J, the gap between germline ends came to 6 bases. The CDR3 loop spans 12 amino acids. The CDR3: CASSLGSYEQYF. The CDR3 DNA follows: TGTGCCAGCAGTTTGGGCAGCTACGAGCAGTACTTC.

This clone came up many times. The CDR3 is CASRMGGSGNEKLFF. CDR3 DNA: TGTGCCAGCAGGATGGGTGGCAGCGGTAATGAAAAACTGTTTTTT. The rearrangement joins TRBV6-1 to TRBJ1-4; D gene unclear. Germline CDR1 and CDR2: MNHNS and SASEGT. This CDR3 is 15 amino acids long. Trimming left V 6 bases short and J 4 bases short, with 15 bases between.

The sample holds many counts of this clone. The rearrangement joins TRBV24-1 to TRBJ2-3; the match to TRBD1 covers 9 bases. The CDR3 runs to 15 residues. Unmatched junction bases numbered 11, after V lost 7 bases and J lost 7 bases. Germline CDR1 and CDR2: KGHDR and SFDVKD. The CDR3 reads CATRGAGTGSNTQYF. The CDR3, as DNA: TGTGCCACCAGGGGGGCCGGGACAGGGTCCAATACGCAGTATTTT.

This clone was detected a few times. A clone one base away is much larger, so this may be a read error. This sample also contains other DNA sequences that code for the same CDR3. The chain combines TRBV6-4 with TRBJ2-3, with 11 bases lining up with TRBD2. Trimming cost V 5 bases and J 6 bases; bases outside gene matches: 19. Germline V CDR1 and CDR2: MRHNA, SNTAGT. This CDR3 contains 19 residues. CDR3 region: CASSHPSPGLADTGDTQYF. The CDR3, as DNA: TGTGCCAGCAGTCACCCCTCACCGGGACTAGCGGACACCGGTGATACGCAGTATTTT.

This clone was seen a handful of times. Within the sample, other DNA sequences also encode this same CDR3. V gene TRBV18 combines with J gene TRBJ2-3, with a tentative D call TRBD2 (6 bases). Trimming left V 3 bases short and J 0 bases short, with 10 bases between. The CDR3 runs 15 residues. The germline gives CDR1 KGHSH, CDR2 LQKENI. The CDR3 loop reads CASSPDYLSTDTQYF. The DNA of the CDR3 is TGTGCCAGCTCACCGGACTATCTTAGCACAGATACGCAGTATTTT.

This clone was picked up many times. The CDR3 reads CASSLGGSWRFSYEQYF. The DNA for the CDR3 is TGTGCCAGCAGCTTAGGGGGTTCGTGGAGGTTCTCCTACGAGCAGTACTTC. The genes are TRBV11-2 and TRBJ2-7; a possible D gene is TRBD2 (5 bases). Germline assignment: CDR1 SGHAT and CDR2 FQNNGV. Trimming shortened V by 1 base and J by 0 bases, and 16 bases separated the two germline ends. The CDR3 totals 17 residues.

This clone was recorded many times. The CDR3 protein is CASSLGGRQTQYF. CDR3 in DNA: TGTGCCAGCAGTTTAGGGGGCAGGCAGACCCAGTACTTC. The rearrangement links TRBV27 to TRBJ2-5, with a possible D match to TRBD1 (6 bases). Per germline, CDR1 MNHEY and CDR2 SMNVEV (reference sequence). The CDR3 has 13 amino acids. V lost 2 bases and J lost 6, with 10 bases in between.

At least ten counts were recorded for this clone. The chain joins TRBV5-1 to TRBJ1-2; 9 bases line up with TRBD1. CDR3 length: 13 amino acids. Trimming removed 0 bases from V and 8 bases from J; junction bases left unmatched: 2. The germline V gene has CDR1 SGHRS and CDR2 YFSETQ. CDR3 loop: CASSLGDRVGYTF. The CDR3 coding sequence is TGCGCCAGCAGCTTGGGGGACAGGGTCGGCTACACCTTC.

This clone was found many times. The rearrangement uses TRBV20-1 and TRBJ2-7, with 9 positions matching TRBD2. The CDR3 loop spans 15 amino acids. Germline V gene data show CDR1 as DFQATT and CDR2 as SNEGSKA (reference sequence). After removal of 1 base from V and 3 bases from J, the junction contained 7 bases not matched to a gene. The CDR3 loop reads CSARAVAGGDYEQYF. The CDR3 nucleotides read TGCAGTGCTAGAGCTGTGGCGGGAGGGGACTACGAGCAGTACTTC.

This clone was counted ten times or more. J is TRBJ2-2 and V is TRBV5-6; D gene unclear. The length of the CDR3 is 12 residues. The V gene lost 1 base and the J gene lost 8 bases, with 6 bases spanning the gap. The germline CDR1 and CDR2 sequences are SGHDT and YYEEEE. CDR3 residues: CASSLYRGELFF. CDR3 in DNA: TGTGCCAGCAGCTTGTACCGAGGGGAGCTGTTTTTT.

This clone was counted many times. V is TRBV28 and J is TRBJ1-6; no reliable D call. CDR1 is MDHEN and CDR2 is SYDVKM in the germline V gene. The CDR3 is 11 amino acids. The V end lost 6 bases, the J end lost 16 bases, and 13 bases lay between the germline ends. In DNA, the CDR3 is TGTGCCAGCAGCCAACAGTGGGAACTCCACTTT. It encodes CASSQQWELHF.

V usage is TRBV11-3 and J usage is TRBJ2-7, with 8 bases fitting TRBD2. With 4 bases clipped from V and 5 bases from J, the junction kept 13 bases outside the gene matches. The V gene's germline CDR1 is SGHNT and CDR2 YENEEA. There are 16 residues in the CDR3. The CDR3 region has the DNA TGTGCCAGCAGCTCCGTAGGCGGGACTAGTTACCACGAGCAGTACTTC. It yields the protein CASSSVGGTSYHEQYF.

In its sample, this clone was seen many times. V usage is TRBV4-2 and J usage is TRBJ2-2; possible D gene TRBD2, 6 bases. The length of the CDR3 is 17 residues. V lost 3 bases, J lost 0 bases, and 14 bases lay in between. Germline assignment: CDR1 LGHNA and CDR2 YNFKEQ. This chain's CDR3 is CASSHWISGPNTGELFF. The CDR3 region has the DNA TGTGCCAGCAGCCATTGGATTAGCGGACCGAACACCGGGGAGCTGTTTTTT.

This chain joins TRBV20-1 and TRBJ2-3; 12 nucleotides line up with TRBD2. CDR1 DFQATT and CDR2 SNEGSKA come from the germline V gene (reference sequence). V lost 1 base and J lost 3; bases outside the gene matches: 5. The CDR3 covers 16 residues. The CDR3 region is CSARGATSGRTDTQYF. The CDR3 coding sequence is TGCAGTGCTAGAGGCGCGACTAGCGGGAGAACAGATACGCAGTATTTT.

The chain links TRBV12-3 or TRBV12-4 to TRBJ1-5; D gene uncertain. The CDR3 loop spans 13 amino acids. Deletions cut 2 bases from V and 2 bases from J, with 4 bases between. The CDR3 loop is CASSLQGNQPQHF. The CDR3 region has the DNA TGTGCCAGCAGTTTACAGGGCAATCAGCCCCAGCATTTT.

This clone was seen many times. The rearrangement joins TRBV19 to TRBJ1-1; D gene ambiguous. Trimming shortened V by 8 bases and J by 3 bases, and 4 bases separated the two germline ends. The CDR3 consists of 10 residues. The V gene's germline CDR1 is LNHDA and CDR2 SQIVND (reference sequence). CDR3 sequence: CASGYTEAFF. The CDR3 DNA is TGTGCCAGTGGGTACACTGAAGCTTTCTTT.

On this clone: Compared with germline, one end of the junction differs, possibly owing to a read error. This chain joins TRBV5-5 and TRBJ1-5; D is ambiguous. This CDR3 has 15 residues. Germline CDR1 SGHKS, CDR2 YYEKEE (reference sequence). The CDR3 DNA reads TGTGCCAGCAGCTTGGGGTCCTATAAGGATCATCCCCAGCATTTT. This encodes CASSLGSYKDHPQHF.

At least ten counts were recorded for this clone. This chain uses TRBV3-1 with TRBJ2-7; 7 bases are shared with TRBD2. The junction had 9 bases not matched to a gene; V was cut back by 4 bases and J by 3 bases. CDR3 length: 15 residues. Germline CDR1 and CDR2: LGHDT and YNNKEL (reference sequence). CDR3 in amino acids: CASSRKRREFYEQYF. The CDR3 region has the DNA TGTGCCAGCAGCCGAAAGCGGCGGGAGTTCTACGAGCAGTACTTC.

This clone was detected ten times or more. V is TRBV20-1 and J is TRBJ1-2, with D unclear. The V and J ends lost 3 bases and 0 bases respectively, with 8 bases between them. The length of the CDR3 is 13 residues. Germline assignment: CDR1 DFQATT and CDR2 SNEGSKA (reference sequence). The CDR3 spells CSASEGSNYGYTF. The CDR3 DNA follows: TGCAGTGCTAGTGAGGGTTCTAACTATGGCTACACCTTC.